The 22 T cell receptor beta chains reported below all come from one sample, sequenced in a study of graft-versus-host responses after intestinal transplantation. The table came from immunoSEQ multiplex PCR; TCRdb's copy has only in-frame clones and leaves some out. The profile shows under 7,500 clones, 33% of them singletons. Responders that carried the CFSE label, around 200,000 of them, were plated with around 200,000 irradiated, violet-dye-labeled stimulator cells. The starting material was alloreactive CD8+ T cells from a mixed lymphocyte reaction culture, obtained before transplantation. Specified subset: CFSE-low proliferating T cells sorted from approximately 6-day pre-transplant mixed lymphocyte reaction (GvH or HvG direction). All receptors derive from a human patient who was an organ donor for intestinal transplantation.

A few counts support this clone. The chain joins TRBV11-1 to TRBJ2-7; 8 bases are shared with TRBD1. Looked up from germline, CDR1 is SGHAT and CDR2 is FQDESV (reference sequence). The ends lost 5 bases at V and 4 bases at J; junction bases unmatched: 7. The CDR3 covers 14 residues. The CDR3 sequence: CASSADRERYEQYF. The DNA of the CDR3 is TGTGCCAGCAGCGCGGACAGGGAACGGTACGAGCAGTACTTC.

The V and J genes are TRBV5-1 and TRBJ2-2, with 9 positions matching TRBD2. CDR1 is SGHRS and CDR2 is YFSETQ in the germline V gene. The V segment lost 4 bases and the J segment 6 bases; nucleotides outside the gene matches: 7. The CDR3 contains 15 residues. CDR3 DNA: TGCGCCAGCAGCAATAGCGGGAGATATCCCGGGGAGCTGTTTTTT. This encodes CASSNSGRYPGELFF.

The chain couples TRBV5-6 to TRBJ1-1; weak D call: TRBD1 (6 bases). Per germline, CDR1 SGHDT and CDR2 YYEEEE. The V end lost 4 bases, the J end lost 0 bases, and 16 bases lay between the germline ends. The CDR3 totals 16 residues. Here the CDR3 DNA reads TGTGCCAGCAGCGATGCAGGGGCTCGAATGAACACTGAAGCTTTCTTT. This translates into CASSDAGARMNTEAFF.

The chain joins TRBV7-9 to TRBJ2-5; unclear D gene. CDR3 length: 14 residues. Trimming took off 7 bases at V and 4 bases at J, with 16 bases between the two ends. Germline V gene sequence: CDR1 SEHNR, CDR2 FQNEAQ (reference sequence). CDR3 sequence: CASTILRSPETQYF. As DNA, the CDR3 is TGTGCCAGCACCATCTTGAGGAGTCCAGAGACCCAGTACTTC.

V and J are TRBV14 and TRBJ1-2; weak D call: TRBD1 (5 bases). Germline CDR1 SGHDN, CDR2 FVKESK. The CDR3 extends over 18 amino acids. V was clipped by 0 bases and J by 4 bases, with 21 bases between them. In DNA form, the CDR3 reads TGTGCCAGCAGCCAAGATTTTAGTTTTACGACAGACATCTATGGCTACACCTTC. This codes for CASSQDFSFTTDIYGYTF. Variable domain in full (rest from reference TRBV14 and TRBJ1-2): EAGVTQFPSHSVIEKGQTVTLRCDPISGHDNLYWYRRVMGKEIKFLLHFVKESKQDESGMPNNRFLAERTGGTYSTLKVQPAELEDSGVYFCASSQDFSFTTDIYGYTFGSGTRLTVV.

This clone occurred a few times. This chain joins TRBV10-3 and TRBJ1-2, with 7 bases fitting TRBD1. V shed 5 bases and J 6 bases; nucleotides not matched to a gene: 12. CDR1 and CDR2 from the germline V gene are ENHRY and SYGVKD. The CDR3 sequence is 15 residues long. The CDR3 loop is CAISLTDRWVDGYTF. The DNA of the CDR3 is TGTGCCATCAGTCTGACGGACAGGTGGGTGGATGGCTACACCTTC.

This clone is judged medium-sized. This sequence joins TRBV19 and TRBJ2-7; 8 nucleotides align to TRBD1. V shed 5 bases, J shed 4 bases, and the junction held 4 bases outside the gene matches. CDR1 and CDR2 (germline): LNHDA, SQIVND (reference sequence). CDR3 length: 13 amino acids. As DNA, the CDR3 is TGTGCCAGTAGTCCAGGGACAGGATACGAGCAGTACTTC. It encodes CASSPGTGYEQYF.

This clone appeared a few times. For the CDR3, the DNA is TGTGCCAGCAGCTTAGGGGGGGTTCGGGGGACCTACGAGCAGTACTTC. It translates to CASSLGGVRGTYEQYF. The rearrangement joins TRBV7-2 to TRBJ2-7; TRBD2 might be the D (6 bases). Germline V gene lookup returns CDR1 SGHTA and CDR2 FQGNSA. Trimming pared 1 base from V and 2 bases from J, leaving 15 bases between. CDR3 length: 16 residues.

The CDR3 loop is CSVEDLERAGDYGYTF. CDR3 coding DNA: TGCAGCGTTGAAGATCTCGAGAGGGCGGGGGATTATGGCTACACCTTC. V usage is TRBV29-1 and J usage is TRBJ1-2; D possibly corresponds to TRBD1 (5 bases). V lost 0 bases, J lost 5 bases, and 19 bases lay in between. The CDR3 totals 16 residues. Germline values: CDR1 SQVTM, CDR2 ANQGSEA. The complete variable domain, with remaining parts taken from reference TRBV29-1 and TRBJ1-2, reads SAVISQKPSRDICQRGTSLTIQCQVDSQVTMMFWYRQQPGQSLTLIATANQGSEATYESGFVIDKFPISRPNLTFSTLTVSNMSPEDSSIYLCSVEDLERAGDYGYTFGSGTRLTVV.

Ten or more counts support this clone. This chain uses TRBV6-5 with TRBJ2-1; the D gene is possibly TRBD2 (6 bases). The CDR3 loop spans 13 amino acids. Deletions cut 8 bases from V and 0 bases from J, with 8 bases between. Germline CDR1 is MNHEY and CDR2 is SVGAGI. The CDR3 coding sequence is TGTGCCAGCGCGACTAGCTCCTACAATGAGCAGTTCTTC. Encoded protein: CASATSSYNEQFF.

The CDR3 loop is CASSVGDYHNEQFF. The CDR3 nucleotides read TGTGCCAGCAGCGTAGGGGACTACCACAATGAGCAGTTCTTC. This chain links TRBV9 with TRBJ2-1, with 7 bases that match TRBD2. V shed 0 bases and J 5 bases; nucleotides not matched to a gene: 2. The CDR3 sequence is 14 residues long. Germline loops: CDR1 SGDLS, CDR2 YYNGEE.

The rearrangement joins TRBV7-6 to TRBJ2-7; TRBD1 matches 8 bases. The V segment lost 5 bases and the J segment 6 bases; nucleotides outside the gene matches: 18. Germline CDR1 reads SGHVS; CDR2 reads FNYEAQ. This CDR3 is built from 17 residues. In nucleotides, the CDR3 is TGTGCCAGCAGCCCGCGGACAGGGACGAGGTTATGGTGCGAGCAGTACTTC. It is translated as CASSPRTGTRLWCEQYF. Full variable domain (rest looked up from reference TRBV7-6 and TRBJ2-7): GAGVSQSPRYKVTKRGQDVALRCDPISGHVSLYWYRQALGQGPEFLTYFNYEAQQDKSGLPNDRFSAERPEGSISTLTIQRTEQRDSAMYRCASSPRTGTRLWCEQYFGPGTRLTVT.

V usage is TRBV19 and J usage is TRBJ2-4; D uncertain. V lost 1 base to trimming and J lost 0 bases, with 10 bases between them. The V gene's germline CDR1 is LNHDA and CDR2 SQIVND (reference sequence). This CDR3 has 16 amino acids. The CDR3 nucleotides are TGTGCCAGTAGTATAGCCAGTGATATAGCCAAAAACATTCAGTACTTC. Translated: CASSIASDIAKNIQYF.

This clone has more than one count but fewer than ten. This chain connects TRBV28 to TRBJ2-5; D gene unclear. The V gene's germline CDR1 is MDHEN and CDR2 SYDVKM. V was shortened by 1 base and J by 2 bases, with 14 bases between the two germline ends. This CDR3 spans 16 amino acids. CDR3 in DNA: TGTGCCAGCAGTTTATATCCGCAGGCCCCTCAAGAGACCCAGTACTTC. It is translated as CASSLYPQAPQETQYF.

This chain links TRBV7-2 with TRBJ2-1; 7 bases fit TRBD2. The germline CDR1 and CDR2 sequences are SGHTA and FQGNSA. The CDR3 totals 15 residues. The V and J ends lost 6 bases and 5 bases, in that order; junction bases with no gene match: 10. The CDR3 DNA reads TGTGCCAGCAGTCGTAGCGGGCAGAGCCACAATGAGCAGTTCTTC. It encodes CASSRSGQSHNEQFF. Looking up the rest from reference TRBV7-2 and TRBJ2-1 gives the full variable domain: GAGVSQSPSNKVTEKGKDVELRCDPISGHTALYWYRQSLGQGLEFLIYFQGNSAPDKSGLPSDRFSAERTGGSVSTLTIQRTQQEDSAVYLCASSRSGQSHNEQFFGPGTRLTVL.

The chain couples TRBV5-1 to TRBJ1-1; the match to TRBD1 covers 10 bases. CDR1 and CDR2 from the germline V gene are SGHRS and YFSETQ. V trimming: 0 bases; J trimming: 1 base; junction bases outside the gene matches: 9. The CDR3 has 18 amino acids. The CDR3 reads CASSLAPGQGLANTEAFF. CDR3 sequence (DNA): TGCGCCAGCAGCTTGGCCCCGGGACAGGGGTTGGCGAACACTGAAGCTTTCTTT.

V usage is TRBV28 and J usage is TRBJ2-5, with TRBD2 identical over 11 bases. V was pared by 4 bases and J by 4 bases, with 14 bases of the junction left unmatched. Germline CDR1 reads MDHEN; CDR2 reads SYDVKM. This CDR3 has 18 amino acids. CDR3 nucleotides: TGTGCCAGCAGTTGGGCCACACTAGCGGGAGAGAGTTTAGAGACCCAGTACTTC. Translating gives CASSWATLAGESLETQYF.

J is TRBJ1-3 and V is TRBV9; D perhaps matches TRBD1 (6 bases). Trimming pared 4 bases from V and 0 bases from J, leaving 11 bases between. Germline V gene data show CDR1 as SGDLS and CDR2 as YYNGEE. The CDR3 length is 15 residues. CDR3 coding DNA: TGTGCCAGCAGCCCCACAGGGAGCTCTGGAAACACCATATATTTT. The encoded protein is CASSPTGSSGNTIYF. Full variable domain (outside the CDR3, taken from reference TRBV9 and TRBJ1-3): DSGVTQTPKHLITATGQRVTLRCSPRSGDLSVYWYQQSLDQGLQFLIQYYNGEERAKGNILERFSAQQFPDLHSELNLSSLELGDSALYFCASSPTGSSGNTIYFGEGSWLTVV.

This clone has only one observation. The gene calls are TRBV19 and TRBJ2-5; 9 bases map to TRBD2. The J call may be wrong; the DNA end is better matched by TRBJ2-7. The CDR3 is 13 residues long. CDR1 and CDR2 (germline): LNHDA, SQIVND (reference sequence). CDR3 sequence: CASSAGGIYEQYF. The DNA of the CDR3 is TGTGCCAGTAGTGCGGGGGGGATCTACGAGCAGTACTTC.

This clone has just one count. Written as DNA, the CDR3 is TGTGCCAGCAGCTTCTTCGGACTAGCGGGGGGCCCCTACGAGCAGTACTTC. Its protein product is CASSFFGLAGGPYEQYF. The gene calls are TRBV11-2 and TRBJ2-7; 14 nucleotides match TRBD2. The ends lost 3 bases at V and 2 bases at J; junction bases unmatched: 6. Germline assignment: CDR1 SGHAT and CDR2 FQNNGV. The CDR3 has 17 residues.

The chain carries TRBV5-1 and TRBJ2-7, with 9 bases that match TRBD1. Trimming took 6 bases from V and 0 from J; bases not matched to a gene: 1. CDR3 length: 13 residues. Per germline, CDR1 SGHRS and CDR2 YFSETQ. This CDR3 reads CASKGQGSYEQYF. The DNA of the CDR3 is TGCGCCAGCAAGGGACAGGGCTCCTACGAGCAGTACTTC. Complete variable domain (other parts from reference TRBV5-1 and TRBJ2-7): KAGVTQTPRYLIKTRGQQVTLSCSPISGHRSVSWYQQTPGQGLQFLFEYFSETQRNKGNFPGRFSGRQFSNSRSEMNVSTLELGDSALYLCASKGQGSYEQYFGPGTRLTVT.

J is TRBJ1-5 and V is TRBV27; D gene unclear. V dropped 2 bases and J dropped 3 bases, with 8 bases sitting between them. The length of the CDR3 is 14 residues. The germline V gene encodes CDR1 MNHEY and CDR2 SMNVEV (reference sequence). The CDR3 nucleotides read TGTGCCAGCAGTTTAGGCCAACCCAATCAGCCCCAGCATTTT. This encodes CASSLGQPNQPQHF.